The 22 T cell receptor beta chains reported below all come from one sample, sequenced in a study of shared clonotypes between healthy human individuals. Here immunoSEQ multiplex PCR was the method, and the copy in TCRdb shows in-frame clones only, minus some. This table holds approximately 940,000 clones, approximately 80% found once. The specimen sequenced was memory CD4+ T cells sorted from blood. Regarding subset: CD45RA-negative fraction. The receptors were sampled from a man between 18 and 29 years old in good health.

The V gene is TRBV5-3, the J gene TRBJ1-5; D not certain. TRBV5-3 is an ORF, with its function uncertain. The CDR3 sequence is 15 residues long. V lost 6 bases, J lost 3 bases, and 16 bases lay in between. CDR3 protein: CARTLLNHPNQPQHF. Written as DNA, the CDR3 is TGTGCCAGAACCCTTTTGAATCACCCCAATCAGCCCCAGCATTTT.

This chain connects TRBV11-2 to TRBJ2-7; D possibly corresponds to TRBD2 (7 bases). The CDR3 sequence is 14 residues long. The germline CDR1 and CDR2 sequences are SGHAT and FQNNGV. Between the trimmed V and J ends, which lost 4 bases and 4 bases, there was a span of 14 bases. Here the CDR3 reads CASSSLRGAYEQYF. CDR3 nucleotides: TGTGCCAGCAGCTCTCTCCGGGGGGCTTACGAGCAGTACTTC.

The gene calls are TRBV6-5 and TRBJ2-7, with 8 bases that match TRBD2. With V trimmed by 7 bases and J by 7 bases, 12 bases remained unmatched. Germline CDR1 is MNHEY and CDR2 is SVGAGI. This CDR3 has 14 residues. The CDR3 region is CASMSGRGFSEQYF. In DNA, the CDR3 is TGTGCCAGCATGTCCGGGAGGGGGTTCAGTGAGCAGTACTTC.

The V and J genes are TRBV5-1 and TRBJ2-4, with 8 bases lining up with TRBD1. CDR1 and CDR2 (germline): SGHRS, YFSETQ. V was pared by 4 bases and J by 9 bases, with 9 bases of the junction left unmatched. This CDR3 spans 14 amino acids. CDR3: CASSPEQGASIQYF. For the CDR3, the DNA is TGCGCCAGCAGCCCAGAGCAGGGGGCCTCCATTCAGTACTTC.

Written as DNA, the CDR3 is TGTGCCAGCATGAGGAGGGGAAACACTGAAGCTTTCTTT. Protein product: CASMRRGNTEAFF. The gene calls are TRBV2 and TRBJ1-1, with D tentatively TRBD1 (5 bases). Germline V CDR1 and CDR2: SNHLY, FYNNEI. The CDR3 has 13 amino acids. The germline V and J ends were trimmed by 7 bases and 2 bases, with 11 bases remaining between them.

This chain links TRBV7-2 with TRBJ1-3; D remains ambiguous. Trimming cost V 5 bases and J 2 bases, with 10 bases left between them. Germline CDR1 SGHTA, CDR2 FQGNSA. This CDR3 has 14 amino acids. The CDR3, as DNA: TGTGCCAGCAGCCCAGTCGGTGCTGGAAACACCATATATTTT. Amino acids: CASSPVGAGNTIYF.

Notes on this clone: The sample contains more than one DNA sequence encoding this CDR3. V usage is TRBV9 and J usage is TRBJ1-3, with D tentatively TRBD1 (6 bases). Germline CDR1 and CDR2: SGDLS and YYNGEE. The CDR3 loop spans 15 amino acids. With 2 bases removed from V and 0 bases from J, the gap between germline ends came to 9 bases. The CDR3 loop reads CASSVTTGSGNTIYF. In nucleotides, the CDR3 is TGTGCCAGCAGCGTCACGACAGGCTCTGGAAACACCATATATTTT.

The rearrangement joins TRBV12-1 to TRBJ1-6; the D segment call TRBD1 is taken from the table without a DNA check. TRBV12-1 is assigned pseudogene status. This CDR3 spans 14 amino acids. The CDR3 coding sequence is TGTGCCAGCAGCCCTTGGGCAGAGATATCACCCCTCCACTTT. It specifies CASSPWAEISPLHF.

A remark on this clone: Other nucleotide sequences from this sample produce the same CDR3. The chain has TRBV7-2 and TRBJ1-4; no clear D gene. CDR1 is SGHTA and CDR2 is FQGNSA in the germline V gene. The CDR3 runs to 15 residues. Trimming removed 0 bases at V and 4 bases at J, with 9 bases between. The CDR3, as DNA: TGTGCCAGCAGCTTAGCGCTGGGGAGTAATGAAAAACTGTTTTTT. It encodes CASSLALGSNEKLFF. Full variable domain (remainder filled in from reference TRBV7-2 and TRBJ1-4): GAGVSQSPSNKVTEKGKDVELRCDPISGHTALYWYRQSLGQGLEFLIYFQGNSAPDKSGLPSDRFSAERTGGSVSTLTIQRTQQEDSAVYLCASSLALGSNEKLFFGSGTQLSVL.

V gene TRBV5-1 combines with J gene TRBJ2-7; D uncertain. Germline V lookup: CDR1 SGHRS, CDR2 YFSETQ. The CDR3 consists of 13 residues. V was pared by 4 bases and J by 3 bases, with 11 bases between. The CDR3 loop reads CASSILPNYEQYF. DNA for the CDR3: TGCGCCAGCAGCATACTTCCCAACTACGAGCAGTACTTC.

J is TRBJ1-3 and V is TRBV7-8; D gene uncertain. The CDR3 consists of 13 residues. V lost 2 bases to trimming and J lost 3 bases, with 5 bases between them. Germline CDR1 is SGHVS and CDR2 is FQNEAQ. DNA of the CDR3: TGTGCCAGCAGCTTATCGGTTGGAAACACCATATATTTT. This codes for CASSLSVGNTIYF.

The J gene is TRBJ2-1, the V gene TRBV18; 7 positions agree with TRBD1. With 0 bases clipped from V and 3 bases from J, the junction kept 5 bases outside the gene matches. Germline V CDR1 and CDR2: KGHSH, LQKENI. This CDR3 is 16 amino acids long. CDR3 sequence reads: CASSPPLGQIYNEQFF. DNA for the CDR3: TGTGCCAGCTCACCACCCTTGGGACAGATCTACAATGAGCAGTTCTTC. The variable domain in full, completed from reference TRBV18 and TRBJ2-1, reads NAGVMQNPRHLVRRRGQEARLRCSPMKGHSHVYWYRQLPEEGLKFMVYLQKENIIDESGMPKERFSAEFPKEGPSILRIQQVVRGDSAAYFCASSPPLGQIYNEQFFGPGTRLTVL.

Remarks on this clone: Additional DNA sequences in this sample encode the identical CDR3. CDR3 sequence (DNA): TGTGCCTGGAGTGCCTCACAAGAGACCCAGTACTTC. Translated: CAWSASQETQYF. This rearrangement joins TRBV30 to TRBJ2-5; D remains ambiguous. V shed 1 base and J shed 2 bases, with 5 bases lying between them. Germline loops: CDR1 GTSNPN, CDR2 SVGIG (reference sequence). The CDR3 runs to 12 residues.

The chain carries TRBV10-3 and TRBJ1-3; D is uncertain. The V end was cut by 2 bases, the J end by 0 bases, with 11 bases between. CDR1 is ENHRY and CDR2 is SYGVKD in the germline V gene. The CDR3 has 16 residues. Here the CDR3 DNA reads TGTGCCATCAGTGAGACGAAGACGCTCTCTGGAAACACCATATATTTT. Encoded protein: CAISETKTLSGNTIYF.

This CDR3 reads CASSFSGTSGGSYNEQFF. CDR3 DNA: TGTGCCAGCAGCTTTTCCGGGACTAGCGGGGGCTCCTACAATGAGCAGTTCTTC. This sequence joins TRBV5-8 and TRBJ2-1; 14 nucleotides match TRBD2. Trimming removed 2 bases from V and 0 bases from J; junction bases left unmatched: 4. Looked up from germline, CDR1 is SGHTS and CDR2 is YDEGEE. This CDR3 region has 18 residues. Based on the CDR3 plus reference TRBV5-8 and TRBJ2-1, the full variable domain is EAGVTQSPTHLIKTRGQQATLRCSPISGHTSVYWYQQALGLGLQFLLWYDEGEERNRGNFPPRFSGRQFPNYSSELNVNALELEDSALYLCASSFSGTSGGSYNEQFFGPGTRLTVL.

The J gene is TRBJ2-1, the V gene TRBV15; D is possibly TRBD1 (6 bases). From germline, CDR1 is LNHNV and CDR2 YYDKDF (reference sequence). The CDR3 contains 14 residues. V gave up 5 bases and J gave up 8 bases, with 16 bases separating them. The CDR3 coding sequence is TGTGCCACCAGCGAGGGACACCGGGGATATGAGCAGTTCTTC. Protein product: CATSEGHRGYEQFF.

The chain combines TRBV7-9 with TRBJ1-4; a possible D gene is TRBD1 (5 bases). Germline V lookup: CDR1 SEHNR, CDR2 FQNEAQ (reference sequence). CDR3 length: 14 residues. Between the trimmed V and J ends, which lost 3 bases and 7 bases, there was a span of 12 bases. The CDR3 DNA follows: TGTGCCAGCAGCTTGGGCAGGGTCAGTGAAAAACTGTTTTTT. Translation: CASSLGRVSEKLFF. The full variable domain, in which reference TRBV7-9 and TRBJ1-4 provide the parts outside the CDR3, is DTGVSQNPRHKITKRGQNVTFRCDPISEHNRLYWYRQTLGQGPEFLTYFQNEAQLEKSRLLSDRFSAERPKGSFSTLEIQRTEQGDSAMYLCASSLGRVSEKLFFGSGTQLSVL.

This sequence joins TRBV2 and TRBJ1-2, with D possibly TRBD1 on 5 matching bases. CDR3 length equals 13 residues. V gave up 6 bases and J gave up 2 bases, with 10 bases separating them. Germline assignment: CDR1 SNHLY and CDR2 FYNNEI. CDR3 protein: CASRGDANYGYTF. The CDR3 bases are TGTGCCAGCAGAGGGGACGCAAACTATGGCTACACCTTC.

The V call is TRBV5-4, the J call TRBJ1-1; 7 nucleotides line up with TRBD1. Germline V gives CDR1 SGHNT, CDR2 YYREEE (reference sequence). CDR3 length: 17 amino acids. Trimming cost V 3 bases and J 1 base; bases outside gene matches: 12. The CDR3 is CASSSRTGTKKNTEAFF. As DNA, the CDR3 is TGTGCCAGCAGCTCTAGGACAGGAACGAAGAAGAACACTGAAGCTTTCTTT.

This clone was detected a few times. The rearrangement links TRBV10-2 to TRBJ2-2, with 7 bases identical to TRBD2. Losses at the gene ends were 8 bases for V and 1 base for J; bases not matched to a gene: 1. The CDR3 spans 13 residues. Germline V gene data show CDR1 as WSHSY and CDR2 as SAAADI. The CDR3 coding sequence is TGCGCCAGCGGGGGGGAGAACACCGGGGAGCTGTTTTTT. Its protein product is CASGGENTGELFF.

This chain uses TRBV9 with TRBJ1-2, with 9 positions matching TRBD1. With V trimmed by 4 bases and J by 4 bases, 5 bases remained unmatched. CDR1 is SGDLS, CDR2 YYNGEE, per germline. The CDR3 has 14 amino acids. CDR3 DNA sequence: TGTGCCAGCAGCAGGGGACAGGGCCTCTATGGCTACACCTTC. It encodes CASSRGQGLYGYTF.

This clone has only one observation. This chain connects TRBV29-1 to TRBJ2-5; TRBD2 matches 7 bases. From germline, CDR1 is SQVTM and CDR2 ANQGSEA. J was trimmed by 4 bases and V by 5 bases; bases with no gene match: 10. The CDR3 runs 14 residues. This chain's CDR3 is CSVNKWGGRETQYF. DNA of the CDR3: TGCAGCGTTAACAAATGGGGGGGGAGAGAGACCCAGTACTTC.